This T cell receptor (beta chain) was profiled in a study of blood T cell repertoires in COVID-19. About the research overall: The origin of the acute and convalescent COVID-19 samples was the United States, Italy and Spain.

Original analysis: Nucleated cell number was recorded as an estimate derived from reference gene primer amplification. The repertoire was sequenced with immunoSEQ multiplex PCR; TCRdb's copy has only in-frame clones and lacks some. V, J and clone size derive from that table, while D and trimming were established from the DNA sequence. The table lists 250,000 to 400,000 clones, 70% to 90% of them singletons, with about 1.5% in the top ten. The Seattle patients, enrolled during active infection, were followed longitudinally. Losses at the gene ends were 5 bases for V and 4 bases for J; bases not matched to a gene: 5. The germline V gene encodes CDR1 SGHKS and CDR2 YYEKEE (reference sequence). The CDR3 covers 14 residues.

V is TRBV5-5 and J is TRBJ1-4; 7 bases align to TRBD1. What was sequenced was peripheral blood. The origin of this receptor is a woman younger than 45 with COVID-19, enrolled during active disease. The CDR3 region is CASSTGTVNEKLFF. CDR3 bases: TGTGCCAGCAGTACCGGGACAGTTAATGAAAAACTGTTTTTT.